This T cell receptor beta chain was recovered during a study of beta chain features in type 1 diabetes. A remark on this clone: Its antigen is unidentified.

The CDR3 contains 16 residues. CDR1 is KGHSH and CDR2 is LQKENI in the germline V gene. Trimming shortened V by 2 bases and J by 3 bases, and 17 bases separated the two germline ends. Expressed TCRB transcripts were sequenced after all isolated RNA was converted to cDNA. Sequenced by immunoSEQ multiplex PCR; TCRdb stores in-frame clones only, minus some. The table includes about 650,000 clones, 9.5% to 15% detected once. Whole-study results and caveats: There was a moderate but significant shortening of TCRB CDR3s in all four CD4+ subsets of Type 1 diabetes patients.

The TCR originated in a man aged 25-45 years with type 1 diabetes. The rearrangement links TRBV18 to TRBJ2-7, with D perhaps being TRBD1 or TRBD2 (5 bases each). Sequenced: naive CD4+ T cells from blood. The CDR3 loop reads CASSPSPGSNGYEQYF. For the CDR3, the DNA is TGTGCCAGCTCACCATCCCCAGGGAGCAATGGCTACGAGCAGTACTTC. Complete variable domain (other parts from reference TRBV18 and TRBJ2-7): NAGVMQNPRHLVRRRGQEARLRCSPMKGHSHVYWYRQLPEEGLKFMVYLQKENIIDESGMPKERFSAEFPKEGPSILRIQQVVRGDSAAYFCASSPSPGSNGYEQYFGPGTRLTVT.